This paragraph covers one T cell receptor (beta chain) sequence. The antigen is not known. V was clipped by 8 bases and J by 0 bases, with 16 bases between them. The CDR3 totals 15 residues. Per the germline V gene, CDR1 is SGHVS and CDR2 is FQNEAQ. The record originates from a study of T cells in localized non-small cell lung cancer. Study-wide points: The tumor had only one region sequenced, so heterogeneity remains possible. Uninvolved nearby lung showed the greatest T cell clonality, exceeding that found in tumor. In adjacent lung, a median about 54 of the top 100 tumor clones were found.

Libraries were prepared by immunoSEQ multiplex PCR; TCRdb keeps only in-frame clonotypes and omits some of them. The sample comprises about 21,000 clones, roughly 90% of which are singletons, and roughly 30% rests with the top ten. The receptor's source is a male donor aged 60 or older with stage II lung adenocarcinoma. The sample consisted of peripheral blood mononuclear cells, taken before any cancer treatment. The chain joins TRBV7-8 to TRBJ1-2, with D possibly matching TRBD1 (6 bases). The CDR3 nucleotides read TGTGCCAGCGGTGAAATGGGACACTCTAACTATGGCTACACCTTC. Protein sequence: CASGEMGHSNYGYTF.